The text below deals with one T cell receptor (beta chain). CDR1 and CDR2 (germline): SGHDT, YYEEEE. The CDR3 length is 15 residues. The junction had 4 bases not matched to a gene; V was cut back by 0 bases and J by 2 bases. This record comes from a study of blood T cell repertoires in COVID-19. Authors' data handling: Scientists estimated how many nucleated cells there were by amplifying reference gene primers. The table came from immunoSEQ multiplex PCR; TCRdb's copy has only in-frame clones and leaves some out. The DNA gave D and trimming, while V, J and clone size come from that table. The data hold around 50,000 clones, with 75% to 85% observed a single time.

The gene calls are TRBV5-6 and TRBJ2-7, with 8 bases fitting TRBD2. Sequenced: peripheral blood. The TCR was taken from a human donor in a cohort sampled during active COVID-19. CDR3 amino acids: CASSLGRREAYEQYF. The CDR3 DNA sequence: TGTGCCAGCAGCTTGGGGCGGCGGGAGGCCTACGAGCAGTACTTC.